This T cell receptor beta chain was retrieved from a study of Ad26.COV2.S vaccination and SARS-CoV-2 variants. In germline, CDR1 is SEHNR, CDR2 FQNEAQ (reference sequence). The CDR3 length is 16 residues. Trimming removed 3 bases at V and 2 bases at J, with 16 bases between. The treatment here: roughly 18 received Ad26.COV2.S at low or high dose, single or two shots; a few received placebo; per-sample allocation not given. Day 63 after the first vaccine or placebo injection was the time point for sampling. TCRdb keeps only in-frame clones here, not all; method: immunoSEQ multiplex PCR. The sample carries about 680,000 clones, around 90% recorded once.

The specimen comprised peripheral blood, sampled in a trial of Ad26.COV2.S vaccine versus placebo. The sequence was obtained from a person aged 18-60 years who received the Ad26.COV2.S COVID-19 vaccine or a placebo. This chain connects TRBV7-9 to TRBJ1-2; unclear D gene. The chain's CDR3 is CASSLTSTYPNYGYTF. The DNA for the CDR3 is TGTGCCAGCAGCTTGACCTCCACCTACCCCAACTATGGCTACACCTTC.